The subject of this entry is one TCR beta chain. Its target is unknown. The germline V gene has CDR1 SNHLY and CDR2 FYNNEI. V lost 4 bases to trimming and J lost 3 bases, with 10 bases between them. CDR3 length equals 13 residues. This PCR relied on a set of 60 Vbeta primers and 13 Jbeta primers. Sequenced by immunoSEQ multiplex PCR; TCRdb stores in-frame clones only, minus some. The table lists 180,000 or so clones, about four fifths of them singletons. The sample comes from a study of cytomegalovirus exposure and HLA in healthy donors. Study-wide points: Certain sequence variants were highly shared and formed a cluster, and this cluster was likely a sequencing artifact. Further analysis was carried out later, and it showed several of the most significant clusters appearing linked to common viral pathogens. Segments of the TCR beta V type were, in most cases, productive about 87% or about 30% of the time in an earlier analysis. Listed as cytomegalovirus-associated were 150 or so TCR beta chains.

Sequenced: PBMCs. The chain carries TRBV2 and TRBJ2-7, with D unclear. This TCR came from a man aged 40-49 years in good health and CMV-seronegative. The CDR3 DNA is TGTGCCAGCAGTGTCAGAAGAAACTACGAGCAGTACTTC. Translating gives CASSVRRNYEQYF.